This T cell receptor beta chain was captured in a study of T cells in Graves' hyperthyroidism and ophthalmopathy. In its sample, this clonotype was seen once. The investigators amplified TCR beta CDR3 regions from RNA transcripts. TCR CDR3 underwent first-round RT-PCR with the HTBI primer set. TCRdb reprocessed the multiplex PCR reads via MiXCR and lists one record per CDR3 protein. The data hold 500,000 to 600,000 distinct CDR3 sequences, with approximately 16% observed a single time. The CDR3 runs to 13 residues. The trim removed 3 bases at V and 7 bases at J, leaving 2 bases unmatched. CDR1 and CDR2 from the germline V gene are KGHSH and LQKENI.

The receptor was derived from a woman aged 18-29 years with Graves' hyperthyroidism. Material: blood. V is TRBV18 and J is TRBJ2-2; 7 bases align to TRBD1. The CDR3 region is CASSPTGNGELFF. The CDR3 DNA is TGTGCCAGCTCACCGACAGGGAACGGGGAGCTGTTTTTT. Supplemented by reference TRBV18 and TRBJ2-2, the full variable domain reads NAGVMQNPRHLVRRRGQEARLRCSPMKGHSHVYWYRQLPEEGLKFMVYLQKENIIDESGMPKERFSAEFPKEGPSILRIQQVVRGDSAAYFCASSPTGNGELFFGEGSRLTVL.